This T cell receptor beta chain was obtained from a study of cytotoxic CD8 clonotypes in ibrutinib-treated CLL. Overall study context: After treatment lasting a median 12 months, range 6 to 36, response samples were collected. Whole-study results and caveats: Clonality went up at ibrutinib response and then declined back toward baseline at progression. Samples were collected at differing times from sustained-remission and progressing patients.

This clone was seen more than once but under ten times. Its target is not known. J was trimmed by 3 bases and V by 3 bases; bases with no gene match: 3. Germline loops: CDR1 SGHRS, CDR2 YFSETQ. There are 15 residues in the CDR3. The table came from immunoSEQ multiplex PCR; TCRdb's copy has only in-frame clones and leaves some out. The table has more than 200,000 clones, 70% seen once. The V call is TRBV5-1, the J call TRBJ2-1; 10 bases line up with TRBD2. Specimen: PBMCs, collected after 24 months of ibrutinib treatment. This clonotype was sampled from a human donor with chronic lymphocytic leukemia. The CDR3, as DNA: TGCGCCAGCAGCTCGGGACTAGCGTTCTACAATGAGCAGTTCTTC. Encoded protein: CASSSGLAFYNEQFF. The complete variable domain, with remaining parts taken from reference TRBV5-1 and TRBJ2-1, reads KAGVTQTPRYLIKTRGQQVTLSCSPISGHRSVSWYQQTPGQGLQFLFEYFSETQRNKGNFPGRFSGRQFSNSRSEMNVSTLELGDSALYLCASSSGLAFYNEQFFGPGTRLTVL.